This section outlines one TCR beta chain sequence together with its context. Its antigen is not known. The data were obtained in a study of cytomegalovirus exposure and HLA in healthy donors. Trimming removed 2 bases at V and 6 bases at J, with 11 bases between. Germline V lookup: CDR1 MNHEY, CDR2 SMNVEV (reference sequence). This CDR3 has 13 amino acids. Study observations and caveats: The authors confirmed in vitro that three CMV-associated chains were specific for CMV antigens. According to a later analysis, TCR clusters from the first cohort tended to co-occur in the 120 or so validation repertoires. The investigators catalogued under 200 TCR beta chains as cytomegalovirus-associated. While the bulk of TCR sequences proved rare, some public TCRs turned up in many donors.

The repertoire was sequenced with immunoSEQ multiplex PCR; TCRdb's copy has only in-frame clones and lacks some. The sample holds more than 90,000 clones; roughly 88% are singletons and the top ten take more than 1.5%. The chain uses TRBV27 and TRBJ2-7; no reliable D call. The TCR originated in a man aged 18 to 35 in good health and CMV-seronegative. Sequencing was performed on PBMCs. The CDR3 loop reads CASSLGPAFEQYF. Here the CDR3 DNA reads TGTGCCAGCAGTTTAGGCCCTGCCTTCGAGCAGTACTTC.